These T cell receptor beta chains were read from a single sample in a study of T cells in Graves' hyperthyroidism and ophthalmopathy. Via MiXCR, TCRdb re-called the multiplex PCR reads, giving one row per CDR3 protein. The sample holds about 380,000 distinct CDR3 sequences, roughly 14% seen once. The source material was blood. Every receptor here comes from a woman in her sixties with Graves' hyperthyroidism. Both conserved end residues are part of each CDR3. The order of the fields is J gene, clone size, D gene, V gene, CDR3 DNA, CDR3 protein. D genes are given only for firm matches. Clone size appears in some rows only: once, few, many, or a class for an expanded clone.

J gene: TRBJ1-2
clone size: many
D gene: TRBD1
V gene: TRBV28
CDR3 DNA: TGTGCCAGCATGATGGACAGGGAGGGAAATGGCTACACCTTC
CDR3 protein: CASMMDREGNGYTF

J gene: TRBJ2-3
clone size: many
D gene: TRBD2
V gene: TRBV28
CDR3 DNA: TGTGCCAGCAGCCAGCAAGGATTTAGCGGGAGCCAACCAACAGATACGCAGTATTTT
CDR3 protein: CASSQQGFSGSQPTDTQYF

J gene: TRBJ2-5
clone size: many
D gene: NA
V gene: TRBV3-1
CDR3 DNA: TGTGCCAGCAGCCAAGGGGGGAGTAAGACCCAGTACTTC
CDR3 protein: CASSQGGSKTQYF

J gene: TRBJ2-7
clone size: NA
D gene: NA
V gene: TRBV19
CDR3 DNA: TGTGCCAGTAGTATTATGGGGGATTCCTACGAGCAGTACTTC
CDR3 protein: CASSIMGDSYEQYF

J gene: TRBJ2-7
clone size: many
D gene: NA
V gene: TRBV10-3
CDR3 DNA: TGTGCCATCAGTGACCAGGACAGTTACGAGCAGTACTTC
CDR3 protein: CAISDQDSYEQYF

J gene: TRBJ2-3
clone size: NA
D gene: NA
V gene: TRBV5-1
CDR3 DNA: TGCGCCAGGAGCCGGGTCGGTCAGGACACAGATACGCAGTATTTT
CDR3 protein: CARSRVGQDTDTQYF

J gene: TRBJ2-1
clone size: NA
D gene: NA
V gene: TRBV29-1
CDR3 DNA: TGCAGCGTTGGTAGCGACTTATACAATGAGCAGTTCTTC
CDR3 protein: CSVGSDLYNEQFF

J gene: TRBJ1-2
clone size: NA
D gene: NA
V gene: TRBV19
CDR3 DNA: TGTGCCAGTAGTATAACGCCAGGGGCTGGCTACACCTTC
CDR3 protein: CASSITPGAGYTF

J gene: TRBJ2-5
clone size: many
D gene: TRBD1
V gene: TRBV7-2
CDR3 DNA: TGTGCCAGCAGCTTCACAGGGGCCACGGAGACCCAGTACTTC
CDR3 protein: CASSFTGATETQYF

J gene: TRBJ1-1
clone size: many
D gene: TRBD1
V gene: TRBV5-1
CDR3 DNA: TGCGCCAGCAGCCAAACGACAGGGGCGTACACTGAAGCTTTCTTT
CDR3 protein: CASSQTTGAYTEAFF

J gene: TRBJ1-4
clone size: many
D gene: NA
V gene: TRBV11-2
CDR3 DNA: TGTGCCAGCAGCCACTACCGGGGGATAGAGGAAAAACTGTTTTTT
CDR3 protein: CASSHYRGIEEKLFF

J gene: TRBJ2-1
clone size: NA
D gene: NA
V gene: TRBV4-1
CDR3 DNA: TGCGCCAGCAGCCAAGGTCAGGGGCCTAACAATGAGCAGTTCTTC
CDR3 protein: CASSQGQGPNNEQFF

J gene: TRBJ1-5
clone size: many
D gene: NA
V gene: TRBV30
CDR3 DNA: TGTGCCTGGAGTTCCCTACAGATAAATCAGCCCCAGCATTTT
CDR3 protein: CAWSSLQINQPQHF

J gene: TRBJ2-5
clone size: many
D gene: TRBD1
V gene: TRBV12-3/TRBV12-4
CDR3 DNA: TGTGCCAGCAGCCCCCGGGACAGGGGGCTAGAGACCCAGTACTTC
CDR3 protein: CASSPRDRGLETQYF

J gene: TRBJ2-1
clone size: NA
D gene: NA
V gene: TRBV9
CDR3 DNA: TGTGCCAGCAGCAGGAAACACACCCTCAATGAGCAGTTCTTC
CDR3 protein: CASSRKHTLNEQFF

J gene: TRBJ2-1
clone size: few
D gene: NA
V gene: TRBV7-2
CDR3 DNA: TGTGCCAGCTCGATTTACGGGTCTTCCTACAATGAGCAGTTCTTC
CDR3 protein: CASSIYGSSYNEQFF

J gene: TRBJ1-3
clone size: many
D gene: TRBD1
V gene: TRBV20-1
CDR3 DNA: TGCAGTGCTTCCCCGACAGGGGAGGGATACACCATATATTTT
CDR3 protein: CSASPTGEGYTIYF

J gene: TRBJ1-2
clone size: many
D gene: NA
V gene: TRBV20-1
CDR3 DNA: TGCAGTGCTAGAGCTCCCGGACAGAACTATGGCTACACCTTC
CDR3 protein: CSARAPGQNYGYTF

J gene: TRBJ2-3
clone size: NA
D gene: TRBD2
V gene: TRBV5-1
CDR3 DNA: TGCGCCAGCAGCTTGGGGACTAGCGGGACAACAGATACGCAGTATTTT
CDR3 protein: CASSLGTSGTTDTQYF

J gene: TRBJ2-1
clone size: few
D gene: TRBD2
V gene: TRBV7-6
CDR3 DNA: TGTGCCAGCAGCTCCTTAGCGGGAGCCTACAATGAGCAGTTCTTC
CDR3 protein: CASSSLAGAYNEQFF

J gene: TRBJ2-5
clone size: many
D gene: TRBD2
V gene: TRBV4-1
CDR3 DNA: TGCGCCAGCAGCCAAGATTACGGGAGGGAGACCCAGTACTTC
CDR3 protein: CASSQDYGRETQYF

J gene: TRBJ1-5
clone size: many
D gene: NA
V gene: TRBV3-1
CDR3 DNA: TGTGCCAGCAGCCAAGTGCCTCATCAGCCCCAGCATTTT
CDR3 protein: CASSQVPHQPQHF

J gene: TRBJ1-3
clone size: NA
D gene: NA
V gene: TRBV20-1
CDR3 DNA: TGCAGTGCCCGTCACACCGGGACACCTGGAAACACCATATATTTT
CDR3 protein: CSARHTGTPGNTIYF

J gene: TRBJ1-4
clone size: many
D gene: TRBD1
V gene: TRBV3-1
CDR3 DNA: TGTGCCAGCAGCCGGTGGACAGGCGTTAATGAAAAACTGTTTTTT
CDR3 protein: CASSRWTGVNEKLFF

J gene: TRBJ2-3
clone size: many
D gene: TRBD2
V gene: TRBV7-9
CDR3 DNA: TGTGCCAGCACCTTAGTAGCGGGAGGGACAGATACGCAGTATTTT
CDR3 protein: CASTLVAGGTDTQYF

J gene: TRBJ2-2
clone size: many
D gene: NA
V gene: TRBV11-2
CDR3 DNA: TGTGCCAGCAGCTTTGGGGGGACCACCGGGGAGCTGTTTTTT
CDR3 protein: CASSFGGTTGELFF

J gene: TRBJ2-1
clone size: once
D gene: TRBD2
V gene: TRBV7-9
CDR3 DNA: TGTGCCAGCAGCCCGAGGACTAGCGGGAGTGACAATGAGCAGTTCTTC
CDR3 protein: CASSPRTSGSDNEQFF

J gene: TRBJ1-1
clone size: NA
D gene: TRBD1
V gene: TRBV24-1
CDR3 DNA: TGTGCCACCAGTGATTACAGGGGTGGGACTGAAGCTTTCTTT
CDR3 protein: CATSDYRGGTEAFF

J gene: TRBJ2-1
clone size: many
D gene: NA
V gene: TRBV11-2
CDR3 DNA: TGTGCCAGCAGCCCGCCGGGACCCGTGGGGAATGAGCAGTTCTTC
CDR3 protein: CASSPPGPVGNEQFF

J gene: TRBJ2-3
clone size: many
D gene: NA
V gene: TRBV11-3
CDR3 DNA: TGTGCCAGCAGCCCTGGCTCCCGTTCGCAGTATTTT
CDR3 protein: CASSPGSRSQYF

J gene: TRBJ1-1
clone size: many
D gene: NA
V gene: TRBV5-5
CDR3 DNA: TGTGCCAGCAGCTTGGTGCGAAACACTGAAGCTTTCTTT
CDR3 protein: CASSLVRNTEAFF

J gene: TRBJ1-1
clone size: many
D gene: NA
V gene: TRBV6-1
CDR3 DNA: TGTGCCAGCAGTTTCCCGGGGTCGGAAGCTTTCTTT
CDR3 protein: CASSFPGSEAFF

J gene: TRBJ1-1
clone size: NA
D gene: TRBD1
V gene: TRBV4-1
CDR3 DNA: TGCGCCAGCAGCCAAGGACAGGGGCCGGGGACTGAAGCTTTCTTT
CDR3 protein: CASSQGQGPGTEAFF

J gene: TRBJ2-5
clone size: many
D gene: TRBD2
V gene: TRBV28
CDR3 DNA: TGTGCCAGCAGCCCCAGGACCGGGACTAGCGGCCAAGAGACCCAGTACTTC
CDR3 protein: CASSPRTGTSGQETQYF

J gene: TRBJ2-6
clone size: many
D gene: NA
V gene: TRBV27
CDR3 DNA: TGTGCCAGCAGTTCCGCGGGACACATAGCAGCTGGGGCCAACGTCCTGACTTTC
CDR3 protein: CASSSAGHIAAGANVLTF

J gene: TRBJ2-7
clone size: many
D gene: NA
V gene: TRBV5-1
CDR3 DNA: TGCGCCAGCAGAAAGGACACCGCCGGGTACGAGCAGTACTTC
CDR3 protein: CASRKDTAGYEQYF

J gene: TRBJ1-2
clone size: many
D gene: NA
V gene: TRBV10-3
CDR3 DNA: TGTGCCATCAGTGATGGAAGGGCCAACTATGGCTACACCTTC
CDR3 protein: CAISDGRANYGYTF

J gene: TRBJ1-2
clone size: many
D gene: TRBD1
V gene: TRBV12-3/TRBV12-4
CDR3 DNA: TGTGCCAGCAAAACAGGGGGTCGTGGCTACACCTTC
CDR3 protein: CASKTGGRGYTF

J gene: TRBJ1-5
clone size: NA
D gene: TRBD1
V gene: TRBV5-1
CDR3 DNA: TGCGCCAGCAGCTCCCGCCCCGGGACAGGGGGGGATCAGCCCCAGCATTTT
CDR3 protein: CASSSRPGTGGDQPQHF

J gene: TRBJ2-5
clone size: NA
D gene: NA
V gene: TRBV12-3/TRBV12-4
CDR3 DNA: TGTGCCAGCAAAAGGGGCGGACAGACCCAGTACTTC
CDR3 protein: CASKRGGQTQYF

J gene: TRBJ1-4
clone size: few
D gene: TRBD1
V gene: TRBV6-1
CDR3 DNA: TGTGCCAGCAGTGGCTTAGGGACAGGGGATGAAAAACTGTTTTTT
CDR3 protein: CASSGLGTGDEKLFF

J gene: TRBJ1-4
clone size: NA
D gene: NA
V gene: TRBV12-3/TRBV12-4
CDR3 DNA: TGTGCCAGCAGTTCTATCGCGTCAAATGAAAAACTGTTTTTT
CDR3 protein: CASSSIASNEKLFF

J gene: TRBJ2-2
clone size: many
D gene: TRBD2
V gene: TRBV5-1
CDR3 DNA: TGCGCCAGCTTAGCGGGAGGCACGAACACCGGGGAGCTGTTTTTT
CDR3 protein: CASLAGGTNTGELFF

J gene: TRBJ1-2
clone size: many
D gene: TRBD1
V gene: TRBV5-1
CDR3 DNA: TGCGCCAGCAGCTTGGCCGGGCAGGGGGGTAATGGCTACACCTTC
CDR3 protein: CASSLAGQGGNGYTF

J gene: TRBJ2-7
clone size: many
D gene: NA
V gene: TRBV2
CDR3 DNA: TGTGCCAGCAAACGGGCCTTCTCCTACGAGCAGTACTTC
CDR3 protein: CASKRAFSYEQYF

J gene: TRBJ2-5
clone size: many
D gene: TRBD2
V gene: TRBV28
CDR3 DNA: TGTGCCAGCAGTTTTGGCTCGGGACTAGCGACGGAGACCCAGTACTTC
CDR3 protein: CASSFGSGLATETQYF

J gene: TRBJ2-2
clone size: NA
D gene: TRBD2
V gene: TRBV6-1
CDR3 DNA: TGTGCCAGCAGAACCGCGGGACTAGCGGGAGTAGGAACCGGGGAGCTGTTTTTT
CDR3 protein: CASRTAGLAGVGTGELFF

J gene: TRBJ2-3
clone size: many
D gene: NA
V gene: TRBV6-2/TRBV6-3
CDR3 DNA: TGTGCCAGCAGTTACGTCCTAGGAGGTGGCACAGATACGCAGTATTTT
CDR3 protein: CASSYVLGGGTDTQYF

J gene: TRBJ1-4
clone size: many
D gene: TRBD1
V gene: TRBV27
CDR3 DNA: TGTGCCAGCAGCCAAACAGGGGGAAATAATGAAAAACTGTTTTTT
CDR3 protein: CASSQTGGNNEKLFF